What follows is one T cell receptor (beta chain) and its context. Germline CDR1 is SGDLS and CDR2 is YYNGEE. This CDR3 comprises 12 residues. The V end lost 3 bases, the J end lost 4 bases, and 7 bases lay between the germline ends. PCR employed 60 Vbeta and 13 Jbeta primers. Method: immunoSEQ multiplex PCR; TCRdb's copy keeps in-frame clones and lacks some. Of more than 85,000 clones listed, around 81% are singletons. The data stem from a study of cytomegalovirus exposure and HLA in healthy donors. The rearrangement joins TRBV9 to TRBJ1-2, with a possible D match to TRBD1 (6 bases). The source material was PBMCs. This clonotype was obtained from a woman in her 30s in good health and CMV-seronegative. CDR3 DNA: TGTGCCAGCAGCGGAGGGGGCTATGGCTACACCTTC. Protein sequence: CASSGGGYGYTF.